This passage covers 25 T cell receptor beta chains from one sample sequenced in a study of T cell clonality in common variable immunodeficiency. The repertoire was sequenced with immunoSEQ multiplex PCR; TCRdb's copy has only in-frame clones and lacks some. Altogether about 37,000 clones were found in the sample, and no singletons occur. The specimen sequenced was peripheral blood mononuclear cells. These receptors were taken from a person between 18 and 69 years old in good health.

There are many counts of this clone. The DNA ends 3 residues before the CDR3 does, and the rest of the CDR3 is filled in from the germline J gene. V gene TRBV7-2 combines with J gene TRBJ2-1, with D hard to call. V was shortened by 5 bases and J by 0 bases, with 11 bases between the two germline ends. Germline CDR1 and CDR2: SGHTA and FQGNSA. The CDR3 runs 15 residues. The CDR3 spells CASSPTISSYNEQFF. The CDR3 bases that were read are TGTGCCAGCAGCCCAACTATTAGCTCCTACAATGAG.

This clone was observed at least ten times. The read terminates 3 residues ahead of where the CDR3 ends, so the germline J gene completes it. The chain combines TRBV2 with TRBJ1-1, with a tentative D call TRBD1 (6 bases). The V gene lost 7 bases and the J gene lost 0 bases, with 9 bases spanning the gap. The CDR3 totals 13 residues. CDR1 is SNHLY and CDR2 is FYNNEI in the germline V gene. The CDR3: CASKGQMNTEAFF. CDR3 DNA, as far as it was read: TGTGCCAGCAAAGGACAGATGAACACTGAA.

This clone was seen repeatedly, ten times or more. The CDR3 end lies 3 residues beyond the end of the read and is filled in from the germline J gene. The J gene is TRBJ1-3, the V gene TRBV10-3; 9 nucleotides align to TRBD1. This CDR3 is built from 20 residues. The V segment lost 6 bases and the J segment 3 bases; nucleotides outside the gene matches: 21. Germline V gene data show CDR1 as ENHRY and CDR2 as SYGVKD. The CDR3 bases that were read are TGTGCCATCAGATTTGGGCCGGACAGGGGTAATCTTAGAGGTGGAAACACC. It is translated as CAIRFGPDRGNLRGGNT. The whole CDR3 sequence reads CAIRFGPDRGNLRGGNTIYF.

This clone was recorded many times. The observed sequence ends 3 residues before the CDR3 terminus, with the missing tail filled in from the germline J gene. The chain joins TRBV15 to TRBJ1-1, with 8 bases lining up with TRBD1. The CDR3 is 15 amino acids. In germline, CDR1 is LNHNV, CDR2 YYDKDF (reference sequence). V trimming: 4 bases; J trimming: 1 base; junction bases outside the gene matches: 5. The CDR3 spells CATSKRTGTNTEAFF. The sequenced CDR3 bases are TGTGCCACCAGCAAAAGGACAGGGACGAACACTGAA. Drawing the rest from reference TRBV15 and TRBJ1-1, the complete variable domain is DAMVIQNPRYQVTQFGKPVTLSCSQTLNHNVMYWYQQKSSQAPKLLFHYYDKDFNNEADTPDNFQSRRPNTSFCFLDIRSPGLGDTAMYLCATSKRTGTNTEAFFGQGTRLTVV.

Many counts were recorded for this clone. The DNA ends 3 residues before the CDR3 does, and the rest of the CDR3 is filled in from the germline J gene. The chain joins TRBV19 to TRBJ2-3; TRBD2 agrees at 8 bases. The CDR3 contains 15 residues. J was trimmed by 5 bases and V by 4 bases; bases with no gene match: 8. Germline V gene sequence: CDR1 LNHDA, CDR2 SQIVND (reference sequence). CDR3 sequence reads: CASSRGLGFGDTQYF. CDR3 bases read: TGTGCCAGTAGTAGGGGACTAGGGTTCGGAGATACG.

This clone was seen ten or more times. The sequenced fragment ends 3 residues before the CDR3 boundary, so the rest is inferred from the germline J gene. V is TRBV15 and J is TRBJ1-1; D uncertain. Germline V gene data show CDR1 as LNHNV and CDR2 as YYDKDF (reference sequence). The CDR3 covers 12 residues. The covered CDR3 bases are TGTGCCACCAGCAGAGATCAACAGGAA. It is translated as CATSRDQQE. The whole CDR3 protein is CATSRDQQEAFF.

Many counts were recorded for this clone. The CDR3 end is not reached by the read, which stops 3 residues before it; the germline J gene fills it in. The chain is built from TRBV5-1 and TRBJ1-4; TRBD1 agrees at 11 bases. V lost 0 bases, J lost 7 bases, and 2 bases stayed unmatched. CDR3 length: 15 amino acids. Looked up from germline, CDR1 is SGHRS and CDR2 is YFSETQ. The CDR3 bases that were read are TGCGCCAGCAGCTTGGCCGGGACAGGGGGTGAAAAA. Protein product: CASSLAGTGGEK. In full, the CDR3 is CASSLAGTGGEKLFF.

This clone has ten or more counts. Coverage ceases 3 residues before the CDR3 finishes, and the germline J gene fills in the end. V gene TRBV11-2 combines with J gene TRBJ2-1; D remains ambiguous. Trimming stripped 0 bases from V and 7 bases from J, with 7 bases between. This CDR3 has 13 amino acids. Germline V lookup: CDR1 SGHAT, CDR2 FQNNGV. CDR3 protein: CASSLDLPNEQFF. The CDR3 DNA, read in part, is TGTGCCAGCAGCTTAGATCTACCTAATGAG.

This clone was recorded at least ten times. The CDR3 end falls 3 residues outside the read, so it is completed with the germline J gene. The chain combines TRBV12-3 or TRBV12-4 with TRBJ2-7; 7 positions agree with TRBD2. V dropped 3 bases and J dropped 6; count of bases not matched to a gene: 8. CDR3 size: 14 residues. CDR3 bases read: TGTGCCAGCAGTTTGGTAGGGGAGGGGCTCGAG. Translating it yields CASSLVGEGLE. The full CDR3 sequence reads CASSLVGEGLEQYF.

This clone showed up many times. The read ends 3 residues shy of where the CDR3 ends; the end is completed using the germline J gene. The chain couples TRBV29-1 to TRBJ1-1; perhaps TRBD1 as D (6 bases). CDR3 size: 13 residues. Trimming pared 7 bases from V and 4 bases from J, leaving 16 bases between. Per the germline V gene, CDR1 is SQVTM and CDR2 is ANQGSEA. The part of the CDR3 DNA that was read is TGCAGCGCCGGGAGGGGGTCGAGCACTGAA. The encoded protein is CSAGRGSSTE. The CDR3 in full is CSAGRGSSTEAFF.

This clone was counted ten times or more. The read stops 3 residues short of the end of the CDR3; the missing end is completed from the germline J gene. The chain joins TRBV20-1 to TRBJ2-3; 9 bases align to TRBD2. From germline, CDR1 is DFQATT and CDR2 SNEGSKA (reference sequence). V shed 6 bases and J 4 bases; nucleotides not matched to a gene: 8. The CDR3 covers 14 residues. The covered CDR3 bases are TGCAGTGCAAACTTAGCGGGAGTCGCAGATACG. Translation: CSANLAGVADT. The complete CDR3 reads CSANLAGVADTQYF.

This clone was observed many times. The CDR3 end lies 3 residues beyond the end of the read and is filled in from the germline J gene. The rearrangement links TRBV5-1 to TRBJ2-2, with 9 bases fitting TRBD1. Germline V gives CDR1 SGHRS, CDR2 YFSETQ. The CDR3 consists of 15 residues. The trim removed 7 bases at V and 0 bases at J, leaving 4 bases unmatched. The sequenced part of the CDR3 DNA is TGCGCCAGCTCCTGGGACAGGGCGAACACCGGGGAG. It yields the protein CASSWDRANTGE. The CDR3, in full, reads CASSWDRANTGELFF. The full variable domain, with the rest looked up from reference TRBV5-1 and TRBJ2-2, is KAGVTQTPRYLIKTRGQQVTLSCSPISGHRSVSWYQQTPGQGLQFLFEYFSETQRNKGNFPGRFSGRQFSNSRSEMNVSTLELGDSALYLCASSWDRANTGELFFGEGSRLTVL.

This clone was recorded many times. Sequencing ends 3 residues short of the CDR3 end; the germline J gene provides the rest. V and J are TRBV5-1 and TRBJ2-7; 8 bases fit TRBD1. The length of the CDR3 is 13 residues. V dropped 5 bases and J dropped 3; count of bases not matched to a gene: 4. CDR1 is SGHRS and CDR2 is YFSETQ in the germline V gene. CDR3: CASRIGQGYEQYF. The sequenced CDR3 bases are TGCGCCAGCAGGATTGGACAGGGCTACGAG.

This clone turned up a few times. The CDR3: CASSLGIAGAITDTQYF. The CDR3 bases that were read are TGCGCCAGCAGCTTGGGGATAGCGGGAGCGATCACAGATACG. The rearrangement uses TRBV5-1 and TRBJ2-3, with 9 nucleotides matching TRBD2. Read coverage stops 3 residues before the CDR3 terminus; the germline J gene supplies the remainder. The germline V gene encodes CDR1 SGHRS and CDR2 YFSETQ. CDR3 length: 17 amino acids. The trim removed 0 bases at V and 2 bases at J, leaving 7 bases unmatched.

This clone was found many times. The CDR3 end is not reached by the read, which stops 3 residues before it; the germline J gene fills it in. The V and J genes are TRBV20-1 and TRBJ2-5, with 9 positions matching TRBD2. The CDR3 length is 13 residues. V shed 1 base, J shed 5 bases, and the junction held 2 bases outside the gene matches. Germline assignment: CDR1 DFQATT and CDR2 SNEGSKA (reference sequence). The CDR3 here is CSARGGGGETQYF. Partial CDR3 DNA: TGCAGTGCTAGAGGCGGGGGGGGCGAGACC.

This clone was seen repeatedly, ten times or more. The CDR3 DNA, read in part, is TGTGCCAGCAGCCAAGATTCGGGGCCC. It yields the protein CASSQDSGP. The whole CDR3 protein reads CASSQDSGPLHF. V is TRBV4-2 and J is TRBJ1-6; D remains unclear. Read sequence stops 3 residues before the CDR3 end, and the germline J gene provides the missing end. This CDR3 has 12 residues. Germline lookup yields CDR1 LGHNA and CDR2 YNFKEQ.

This clone was observed many times. From the germline J gene comes the end of the CDR3, since the read stops 3 residues before it. The V call is TRBV30, the J call TRBJ1-2; TRBD1 aligns across 7 bases. Germline V gene sequence: CDR1 GTSNPN, CDR2 SVGIG (reference sequence). J was trimmed by 2 bases and V by 4 bases; bases with no gene match: 1. This CDR3 spans 12 amino acids. Incomplete CDR3 DNA: TGTGCCTGGATGACAGGGAACTATGGC. Amino acid sequence: CAWMTGNYG. The whole CDR3 sequence reads CAWMTGNYGYTF.

This clone was counted many times. The read terminates 3 residues before the CDR3 end, so the remaining end is supplied by the germline J gene. This chain connects TRBV12-3 or TRBV12-4 to TRBJ2-7, with D maybe TRBD2 (6 bases). V lost 5 bases and J lost 3, with 17 bases in between. This CDR3 is 15 amino acids long. The part of the CDR3 DNA that was read is TGTGCCAGCAGTGAGAGGTCAGGAGGGGTCTACGAG. This translates into CASSERSGGVYE. The CDR3 reads in full as CASSERSGGVYEQYF.

This clone was detected ten times or more. The read finishes 3 residues shy of the CDR3 end, and the germline J gene is used to complete it. This chain connects TRBV20-1 to TRBJ2-3; 9 bases are shared with TRBD2. V dropped 3 bases and J dropped 1; count of bases not matched to a gene: 11. Germline assignment: CDR1 DFQATT and CDR2 SNEGSKA (reference sequence). The CDR3 is 17 residues long. The sequenced part of the CDR3 DNA is TGCAGTGCTAGTCGTAGCGGGGGAACGTTTGGCACAGATACG. Protein sequence: CSASRSGGTFGTDT. The full-length CDR3 reads as CSASRSGGTFGTDTQYF.

This clone was observed at least ten times. The CDR3 is cut off 3 residues early in the read; its end comes from the germline J gene. The chain carries TRBV30 and TRBJ1-5, with D hard to call. Germline-derived CDR1 and CDR2 are GTSNPN and SVGIG (reference sequence). V was cut by 5 bases and J by 6 bases, with 14 bases left in between. The CDR3 is 13 amino acids. The CDR3 DNA, read in part, is TGTGCCTGGGACTCCCGGCGCGGTCAGCCC. It yields the protein CAWDSRRGQP. The complete CDR3 protein is CAWDSRRGQPQHF.

This clone was counted ten times or more. Read coverage stops 3 residues before the CDR3 terminus; the germline J gene supplies the remainder. The gene calls are TRBV30 and TRBJ1-6; possible D gene TRBD1, 5 bases. Germline V lookup: CDR1 GTSNPN, CDR2 SVGIG (reference sequence). CDR3 length: 15 residues. Trimming took off 1 base at V and 0 bases at J, with 7 bases between the two ends. The part of the CDR3 DNA that was read is TGTGCCTGGAGTGCAGGGAGCTCCTATAATTCACCC. Protein sequence: CAWSAGSSYNSP. The whole CDR3 region reads CAWSAGSSYNSPLHF.

Only a few counts were recorded for this clone. The DNA ends 3 residues before the CDR3 does, and the rest of the CDR3 is filled in from the germline J gene. The V gene is TRBV5-1, the J gene TRBJ2-3; perhaps TRBD2 as D (6 bases). The CDR3 is 16 amino acids. Trimming pared 0 bases from V and 1 base from J, leaving 12 bases between. Germline loops: CDR1 SGHRS, CDR2 YFSETQ. CDR3 DNA, as far as it was read: TGCGCCAGCAGCTTGGGGGGAGGACTACGCACAGATACG. This gives the protein CASSLGGGLRTDT. The entire CDR3 protein reads CASSLGGGLRTDTQYF.

With respect to this clone: The sequence runs out 3 residues before the end of the CDR3; the remainder is reconstructed from the germline J gene. The V gene is TRBV25-1, the J gene TRBJ2-3, with D possibly TRBD1 on 6 matching bases. CDR1 is MGHDK, CDR2 SYGVNS, per germline. Trimming cost V 3 bases and J 3 bases, with 13 bases left between them. The CDR3 is 15 residues long. The CDR3 is CASSERTVTTDTQYF. The CDR3 bases that were read are TGTGCCAGCAGTGAGCGGACAGTAACAACAGATACG.

On this clone itself: From the germline J gene comes the end of the CDR3, since the read stops 3 residues before it. The chain employs TRBV5-4 and TRBJ2-1, with D possibly called TRBD1 or TRBD2 (5 bases each). V gave up 7 bases and J gave up 8 bases, with 19 bases separating them. The CDR3 covers 14 residues. Germline lookup yields CDR1 SGHNT and CDR2 YYREEE (reference sequence). The CDR3 DNA, read in part, is TGTGCCAGCTGGAAGAGGGATCTACAGGATGAG. The encoded protein is CASWKRDLQDE. The whole CDR3 protein reads CASWKRDLQDEQFF.

Many counts were recorded for this clone. The observed sequence ends 3 residues before the CDR3 terminus, with the missing tail filled in from the germline J gene. The genes are TRBV12-5 and TRBJ1-2; D call uncertain. CDR1 is LGHNT and CDR2 is FRNRAP in the germline V gene. The CDR3 covers 15 residues. The V and J ends lost 2 bases and 6 bases respectively, with 16 bases between them. The CDR3 DNA, read in part, is TGTGCTAGTGGTTTGACCCCCCGGAGGGCTCATGGC. This gives the protein CASGLTPRRAHG. The whole CDR3 reads CASGLTPRRAHGYTF.